The 14 T cell receptor beta chains given below trace back to one sample, sequenced in a study of cytomegalovirus exposure and HLA in healthy donors. The PCR had 60 Vbeta and 13 Jbeta primers. The protocol was immunoSEQ multiplex PCR, while the TCRdb copy is restricted to in-frame clones and leaves out a portion. The table has fewer than 150,000 clones, more than 70% seen once. The sequenced sample was PBMCs. These receptors all stem from a woman aged 50 to 60 in good health and CMV-seronegative.

The chain links TRBV5-6 to TRBJ1-1; 9 bases fit TRBD1. J gave up 0 bases and V 4 bases, and 7 bases lay outside the gene matches. The V gene's germline CDR1 is SGHDT and CDR2 YYEEEE. This CDR3 region has 16 residues. The CDR3 is CASSLGTGIMNTEAFF. For the CDR3, the DNA is TGTGCCAGCAGCCTCGGGACAGGGATTATGAACACTGAAGCTTTCTTT.

V and J are TRBV4-1 and TRBJ2-7; a possible D gene is TRBD2 (6 bases). Looked up from germline, CDR1 is MGHRA and CDR2 is YSYEKL. Deletions cut 0 bases from V and 6 bases from J, with 9 bases between. The CDR3 runs 13 residues. The CDR3 nucleotides read TGCGCCAGCAGCCAAGATTTCGGGAGCGAGCAGTACTTC. Its translation: CASSQDFGSEQYF.

The chain combines TRBV7-9 with TRBJ2-5; no firm D call. CDR3 length: 13 residues. CDR1 is SEHNR, CDR2 FQNEAQ, per germline (reference sequence). Trimming cost V 5 bases and J 5 bases, with 12 bases left between them. The CDR3 is CASSNLVVETQYF. The CDR3 DNA follows: TGTGCCAGCAGCAACCTAGTTGTGGAGACCCAGTACTTC.

This sequence joins TRBV13 and TRBJ2-3; 9 bases map to TRBD2. CDR3 length: 17 amino acids. Germline V gene lookup returns CDR1 PRHDT and CDR2 FYEKMQ (reference sequence). The J segment lost 2 bases and the V segment lost 3 bases, leaving 9 bases of the junction unmatched. Here the CDR3 DNA reads TGTGCCAGCAGCTTGCCCATAGGGACTAGCCCCACAGATACGCAGTATTTT. It encodes CASSLPIGTSPTDTQYF.

The count of this clone is one. The chain uses TRBV4-1 and TRBJ2-7; tentatively, D is TRBD1 (6 bases). The CDR3 consists of 13 residues. The V and J ends lost 3 bases and 6 bases respectively, with 12 bases between them. The germline gives CDR1 MGHRA, CDR2 YSYEKL. The CDR3 is CASSQNTGSEQYF. For the CDR3, the DNA is TGCGCCAGCAGCCAGAATACAGGGAGCGAGCAGTACTTC.

This chain connects TRBV10-3 to TRBJ2-2, with 7 positions matching TRBD1. This CDR3 contains 16 residues. The junction had 6 bases not matched to a gene; V was cut back by 0 bases and J by 5 bases. Germline CDR1 ENHRY, CDR2 SYGVKD. As DNA, the CDR3 is TGTGCCATCAGTGAGTCGAAGGGGACAGAAACCGGGGAGCTGTTTTTT. Its protein product is CAISESKGTETGELFF.

The chain employs TRBV9 and TRBJ2-1; 9 bases map to TRBD1. The ends lost 4 bases at V and 10 bases at J; junction bases unmatched: 12. Germline V lookup: CDR1 SGDLS, CDR2 YYNGEE. There are 15 residues in the CDR3. The CDR3 here is CASSISGGTGLEQFF. Written as DNA, the CDR3 is TGTGCCAGCAGCATTAGCGGCGGGACAGGGTTAGAGCAGTTCTTC.

The chain combines TRBV11-2 with TRBJ1-1; no definite D call. CDR1 is SGHAT and CDR2 is FQNNGV in the germline V gene. CDR3 length equals 13 residues. V was clipped by 5 bases and J by 0 bases, with 7 bases between them. The CDR3 loop reads CASSKPLNTEAFF. The CDR3 DNA reads TGTGCCAGCAGCAAGCCCCTGAACACTGAAGCTTTCTTT.

This clone has just a few counts. The chain links TRBV29-1 to TRBJ2-1; 10 nucleotides match TRBD2. Germline V gene sequence: CDR1 SQVTM, CDR2 ANQGSEA. The CDR3 runs to 13 residues. V was pared by 6 bases and J by 6 bases, with 5 bases of the junction left unmatched. The CDR3 sequence is CSVSGGAPNEQFF. The CDR3, as DNA: TGCAGCGTCAGCGGGGGGGCCCCCAATGAGCAGTTCTTC.

Many counts were recorded for this clone. Relative to the germline gene, one junction end is altered; a read error may explain this. The chain is built from TRBV7-7 and TRBJ2-7, with a possible D match to TRBD2 (6 bases). Germline-derived CDR1 and CDR2 are SSHAT and FNYEAQ (reference sequence). The CDR3 contains 13 residues. The CDR3 DNA follows: TGTGCTAGCAGCCCCGCGGAGGGTACCGAGCAGTACTTC. This translates into CASSPAEGTEQYF.

The chain employs TRBV4-2 and TRBJ2-1, with a tentative D call TRBD2 (5 bases). Deletions cut 2 bases from V and 8 bases from J, with 16 bases between. From germline, CDR1 is LGHNA and CDR2 YNFKEQ. This CDR3 has 15 amino acids. CDR3 DNA: TGTGCCAGCAGCCAACGGAGGTCGGAGAGCGATGAGCAGTTCTTC. It is translated as CASSQRRSESDEQFF.

The chain is built from TRBV2 and TRBJ1-6; no firm D call. This CDR3 is 16 amino acids long. CDR1 SNHLY and CDR2 FYNNEI come from the germline V gene. Trimming stripped 3 bases from V and 8 bases from J, with 17 bases between. The CDR3 spells CASSEAGVHLYSPLHF. The CDR3 DNA reads TGTGCCAGCAGTGAGGCCGGGGTTCACTTGTATTCACCCCTCCACTTT.

The chain uses TRBV7-8 and TRBJ2-6, with 7 positions matching TRBD1. The germline V gene encodes CDR1 SGHVS and CDR2 FQNEAQ. The length of the CDR3 is 17 residues. V gave up 1 base and J gave up 2 bases; unmatched junction bases: 5. CDR3 amino acids: CASSLVVTGAGANVLTF. The CDR3 DNA reads as TGTGCCAGCAGCTTAGTGGTCACAGGGGCTGGGGCCAACGTCCTGACTTTC.

This clone was observed a handful of times. The chain couples TRBV15 to TRBJ2-3; tentatively, D is TRBD2 (6 bases). The V end lost 1 base, the J end lost 3 bases, and 14 bases lay between the germline ends. The CDR3 sequence is 16 residues long. Germline V CDR1 and CDR2: LNHNV, YYDKDF (reference sequence). Written as DNA, the CDR3 is TGTGCCACCAGCAGAGCCCGCGGGGTTAGGACAGATACGCAGTATTTT. Protein sequence: CATSRARGVRTDTQYF.